These 27 T cell receptor beta chains were sequenced from one sample in a study of cytomegalovirus exposure and HLA in healthy donors. With 60 Vbeta and 13 Jbeta primers, the PCR was carried out. Using immunoSEQ multiplex PCR, the repertoire was profiled, and TCRdb retains in-frame clones only, with some absent. The repertoire has 140,000 to 150,000 clones, less than 10% of them found once; the top ten carry 1.8%. Sequences were obtained from PBMCs. These receptors all stem from a man aged 45 to 65 in good health and CMV-seronegative.

This clone was found a few times. The CDR3 bases are TGCGCCAGCAGCGCAGGGACAGTCCAAGAGACCCAGTACTTC. Its translation: CASSAGTVQETQYF. The rearrangement joins TRBV5-1 to TRBJ2-5; 7 bases match TRBD1. The CDR3 runs to 14 residues. In germline, CDR1 is SGHRS, CDR2 YFSETQ. Trimming took 4 bases from V and 1 from J; bases not matched to a gene: 4.

V usage is TRBV7-9 and J usage is TRBJ2-3, with D perhaps TRBD1 (5 bases). V was cut by 5 bases and J by 4 bases, with 16 bases left in between. CDR1 SEHNR and CDR2 FQNEAQ come from the germline V gene (reference sequence). The CDR3 consists of 15 residues. CDR3 protein: CASSPDRSRADTQYF. CDR3 coding DNA: TGTGCCAGCAGCCCCGATAGATCCAGGGCAGATACGCAGTATTTT.

The chain links TRBV5-1 to TRBJ1-2, with 7 bases identical to TRBD1. J gave up 7 bases and V 5 bases, and 8 bases lay outside the gene matches. This CDR3 is built from 13 residues. Germline CDR1 is SGHRS and CDR2 is YFSETQ. CDR3 residues: CASRTDRLGGYTF. As DNA, the CDR3 is TGCGCCAGCAGGACGGACAGGTTGGGTGGCTACACCTTC.

The genes are TRBV12-5 and TRBJ2-7; D perhaps matches TRBD2 (6 bases). V shed 4 bases and J shed 3 bases, with 22 bases lying between them. The CDR3 extends over 17 amino acids. Germline V CDR1 and CDR2: LGHNT, FRNRAP. This chain's CDR3 is CASGWVRVGGSIYEQYF. The CDR3 DNA sequence: TGTGCTAGTGGTTGGGTACGCGTGGGGGGTTCGATCTACGAGCAGTACTTC. The full variable domain, rest sourced from reference TRBV12-5 and TRBJ2-7, is DARVTQTPRHKVTEMGQEVTMRCQPILGHNTVFWYRQTMMQGLELLAYFRNRAPLDDSGMPKDRFSAEMPDATLATLKIQPSEPRDSAVYFCASGWVRVGGSIYEQYFGPGTRLTVT.

This clone was recorded only once. The rearrangement links TRBV19 to TRBJ1-2; 11 nucleotides align to TRBD1. J gave up 2 bases and V 6 bases, and 5 bases lay outside the gene matches. CDR1 is LNHDA and CDR2 is SQIVND in the germline V gene (reference sequence). The CDR3 has 15 residues. CDR3 nucleotides: TGTGCCAGTAGGACGGGACAGGGGGAAAACTATGGCTACACCTTC. This translates into CASRTGQGENYGYTF.

This clone turned up a few times. V usage is TRBV6-1 and J usage is TRBJ2-3, with a tentative D call TRBD1 (5 bases). CDR3 length: 15 residues. The germline V gene encodes CDR1 MNHNS and CDR2 SASEGT. Trimming pared 10 bases from V and 5 bases from J, leaving 22 bases between. The CDR3 loop reads CATPSRGLRRDTQYF. CDR3 DNA sequence: TGTGCCACACCGAGTAGGGGCCTTCGTAGAGATACGCAGTATTTT.

The V gene is TRBV9, the J gene TRBJ2-1; 10 positions agree with TRBD2. The CDR3 sequence is 15 residues long. The ends lost 4 bases at V and 9 bases at J; junction bases unmatched: 10. Germline-derived CDR1 and CDR2 are SGDLS and YYNGEE. The CDR3 DNA reads TGTGCCAGCAGCCATGAGCGGGAGGGCCCCGGTGAGCAGTTCTTC. This codes for CASSHEREGPGEQFF.

The chain is built from TRBV6-6 and TRBJ2-2; D perhaps matches TRBD2 (5 bases). This CDR3 has 14 residues. Germline CDR1 MNHNY, CDR2 SVGAGI (reference sequence). V lost 7 bases and J 1 base, leaving 10 bases between the germline ends. CDR3 DNA: TGTGCCAGCACTAGCTGGGGGAACACCGGGGAGCTGTTTTTT. Amino acids: CASTSWGNTGELFF.

There are a few counts of this clone. The chain couples TRBV19 to TRBJ1-2; D possibly corresponds to TRBD1 (5 bases). Germline values: CDR1 LNHDA, CDR2 SQIVND (reference sequence). V gave up 2 bases and J gave up 8 bases, with 15 bases separating them. This CDR3 region has 14 residues. CDR3 loop: CASSIKGQAWGYTF. CDR3 nucleotides: TGTGCCAGTAGTATAAAGGGGCAGGCGTGGGGCTACACCTTC.

The chain recombines TRBV11-1 with TRBJ2-1, with 12 nucleotides matching TRBD2. CDR3 length: 15 amino acids. Trimming at V came to 5 bases and at J to 6 bases, leaving 5 bases not matched to a gene. Germline V CDR1 and CDR2: SGHAT, FQDESV (reference sequence). The CDR3, as DNA: TGTGCCAGCAGCCGGGGACTAGCGGGTTCCAATGAGCAGTTCTTC. The encoded protein is CASSRGLAGSNEQFF.

The J gene is TRBJ2-1, the V gene TRBV28; 8 positions agree with TRBD1. The J segment lost 7 bases and the V segment lost 4 bases, leaving 9 bases of the junction unmatched. Germline lookup yields CDR1 MDHEN and CDR2 SYDVKM. The CDR3 totals 15 residues. The CDR3 sequence is CASSSPGTGGNEQFF. CDR3 in DNA: TGTGCCAGCAGTTCTCCCGGGACAGGCGGGAATGAGCAGTTCTTC.

This clone was picked up a small number of times. This chain links TRBV11-3 with TRBJ2-1, with 9 nucleotides matching TRBD2. CDR3 length equals 15 residues. Germline V lookup: CDR1 SGHNT, CDR2 YENEEA. J lost 4 bases, V lost 5 bases, and 6 bases had no gene match. In DNA form, the CDR3 reads TGTGCCAGCAGCCCCAGACTAGCGGAGTACAATGAGCAGTTCTTC. Protein product: CASSPRLAEYNEQFF.

The genes are TRBV9 and TRBJ1-1; D not resolved. Looked up from germline, CDR1 is SGDLS and CDR2 is YYNGEE. V dropped 1 base and J dropped 1 base, with 8 bases sitting between them. The CDR3 has 14 amino acids. The CDR3 is CASSVISENTEAFF. CDR3 coding DNA: TGTGCCAGCAGCGTAATTTCAGAGAACACTGAAGCTTTCTTT.

The table lists this clone with a few counts. The chain employs TRBV11-2 and TRBJ1-1; D may be TRBD1 (6 bases). V was shortened by 4 bases and J by 5 bases, with 20 bases between the two germline ends. The V gene's germline CDR1 is SGHAT and CDR2 FQNNGV. The CDR3 is 16 residues long. The CDR3 sequence is CASSSAQGRMGTEAFF. The CDR3 DNA follows: TGTGCCAGCAGCTCAGCACAGGGTCGGATGGGGACTGAAGCTTTCTTT.

J is TRBJ2-5 and V is TRBV11-2; D gene ambiguous. V was pared by 4 bases and J by 5 bases, with 11 bases between. The CDR3 has 13 residues. Germline assignment: CDR1 SGHAT and CDR2 FQNNGV. The CDR3 sequence is CASSSERYETQYF. The CDR3 bases are TGTGCCAGCAGCTCGGAGAGGTATGAGACCCAGTACTTC.

This clone was picked up a small number of times. The V gene is TRBV4-1, the J gene TRBJ2-3; TRBD2 aligns across 8 bases. CDR1 and CDR2 from the germline V gene are MGHRA and YSYEKL. The CDR3 sequence is 17 residues long. V gave up 6 bases and J gave up 2 bases; unmatched junction bases: 13. CDR3 nucleotide sequence: TGCGCCAGCAGAGAAGCCGGGCGGGGGGCCGTCACAGATACGCAGTATTTT. This codes for CASREAGRGAVTDTQYF.

This clone came up a few times. V usage is TRBV28 and J usage is TRBJ2-1; D is ambiguous. V lost 4 bases, J lost 12 bases, and 10 bases lay in between. Germline V gives CDR1 MDHEN, CDR2 SYDVKM. This CDR3 contains 11 residues. CDR3 sequence reads: CASSSPQVQFF. CDR3 DNA sequence: TGTGCCAGCAGTTCACCTCAGGTGCAGTTCTTC.

The chain carries TRBV7-2 and TRBJ2-7; 9 nucleotides line up with TRBD1. Germline loops: CDR1 SGHTA, CDR2 FQGNSA. This CDR3 is 15 amino acids long. With 4 bases clipped from V and 3 bases from J, the junction kept 7 bases outside the gene matches. Here the CDR3 DNA reads TGTGCCAGCAGCTCGGGACAGGGTGGGTTCTACGAGCAGTACTTC. Protein: CASSSGQGGFYEQYF.

This chain joins TRBV2 and TRBJ1-2; 7 bases are shared with TRBD1. This CDR3 spans 13 amino acids. Trimming at V came to 5 bases and at J to 6 bases, leaving 6 bases not matched to a gene. Germline V lookup: CDR1 SNHLY, CDR2 FYNNEI. CDR3 nucleotides: TGTGCCAGCAGTTGGGACAGTACCAATGGCTACACCTTC. Its translation is CASSWDSTNGYTF. Supplemented by reference TRBV2 and TRBJ1-2, the full variable domain reads EPEVTQTPSHQVTQMGQEVILRCVPISNHLYFYWYRQILGQKVEFLVSFYNNEISEKSEIFDDQFSVERPDGSNFTLKIRSTKLEDSAMYFCASSWDSTNGYTFGSGTRLTVV.

This clone was counted between two and nine times. This chain connects TRBV9 to TRBJ2-2; weak D call: TRBD2 (5 bases). The CDR3 extends over 16 amino acids. Germline V gene sequence: CDR1 SGDLS, CDR2 YYNGEE. The V end lost 4 bases, the J end lost 1 base, and 14 bases lay between the germline ends. CDR3 DNA: TGTGCCAGCAGCCCGCGGAGGAAAGTGAACACCGGGGAGCTGTTTTTT. It specifies CASSPRRKVNTGELFF.

This clone occurred a few times. CDR3 protein: CASSQNLGRGDYNEQFF. For the CDR3, the DNA is TGCGCCAGCAGCCAAAATCTGGGACGGGGGGACTACAATGAGCAGTTCTTC. This chain uses TRBV4-1 with TRBJ2-1; 7 bases align to TRBD2. Losses at the gene ends were 2 bases for V and 3 bases for J; bases not matched to a gene: 10. The CDR3 spans 17 residues. CDR1 MGHRA and CDR2 YSYEKL come from the germline V gene.

This clone was observed a handful of times. The J gene is TRBJ1-2, the V gene TRBV5-6; 8 positions match TRBD1. The CDR3 totals 14 residues. Per germline, CDR1 SGHDT and CDR2 YYEEEE. V lost 5 bases, J lost 5 bases, and 8 bases stayed unmatched. The CDR3 nucleotides read TGTGCCAGCAGTCCTGACAGGGGCGAGTATGGCTACACCTTC. This gives the protein CASSPDRGEYGYTF.

The chain joins TRBV7-9 to TRBJ2-2; D is perhaps TRBD2 (5 bases). Germline CDR1 SEHNR, CDR2 FQNEAQ (reference sequence). Trimming took 3 bases from V and 8 from J, leaving 13 bases between them. The CDR3 totals 14 residues. CDR3: CASSLLEGVGELFF. As DNA, the CDR3 is TGTGCCAGCAGCTTGCTAGAGGGTGTTGGGGAGCTGTTTTTT.

The rearrangement joins TRBV28 to TRBJ1-1, with no clear D. V was trimmed by 5 bases and J by 1 base, leaving 14 bases between them. This CDR3 is built from 15 residues. CDR1 and CDR2 (germline): MDHEN, SYDVKM. DNA of the CDR3: TGTGCCAGCAGTCCCCGGGGTAGCAGGAACACTGAAGCTTTCTTT. Protein product: CASSPRGSRNTEAFF.

This clone came up a few times. The chain joins TRBV2 to TRBJ1-2; TRBD1 matches at 8 bases. Germline values: CDR1 SNHLY, CDR2 FYNNEI. The CDR3 is made up of 13 amino acids. The V gene end was trimmed by 6 bases and the J gene end by 8 bases; junction bases not matched to a gene: 8. The CDR3 sequence: CASSSTGGVGYTF. The CDR3, as DNA: TGTGCCAGCAGCTCCACAGGGGGGGTGGGCTACACCTTC. Using reference TRBV2 and TRBJ1-2 for the parts outside the CDR3, the full variable domain is EPEVTQTPSHQVTQMGQEVILRCVPISNHLYFYWYRQILGQKVEFLVSFYNNEISEKSEIFDDQFSVERPDGSNFTLKIRSTKLEDSAMYFCASSSTGGVGYTFGSGTRLTVV.

The V gene is TRBV7-2, the J gene TRBJ1-1; D gene unclear. Germline values: CDR1 SGHTA, CDR2 FQGNSA. The CDR3 spans 15 residues. V shed 0 bases and J shed 0 bases, with 8 bases lying between them. The CDR3 protein is CASSLAVGMNTEAFF. The CDR3 coding sequence is TGTGCCAGCAGCTTAGCTGTCGGGATGAACACTGAAGCTTTCTTT. The complete variable domain, with remaining parts taken from reference TRBV7-2 and TRBJ1-1, reads GAGVSQSPSNKVTEKGKDVELRCDPISGHTALYWYRQSLGQGLEFLIYFQGNSAPDKSGLPSDRFSAERTGGSVSTLTIQRTQQEDSAVYLCASSLAVGMNTEAFFGQGTRLTVV.

This clone was picked up a small number of times. The chain employs TRBV9 and TRBJ1-2, with no clear D. The CDR3 extends over 12 amino acids. Trimming took 4 bases from V and 8 from J, leaving 12 bases between them. Looked up from germline, CDR1 is SGDLS and CDR2 is YYNGEE. CDR3: CASSRGGGGYTF. CDR3 coding DNA: TGTGCCAGCAGCCGCGGCGGAGGCGGCTACACCTTC.